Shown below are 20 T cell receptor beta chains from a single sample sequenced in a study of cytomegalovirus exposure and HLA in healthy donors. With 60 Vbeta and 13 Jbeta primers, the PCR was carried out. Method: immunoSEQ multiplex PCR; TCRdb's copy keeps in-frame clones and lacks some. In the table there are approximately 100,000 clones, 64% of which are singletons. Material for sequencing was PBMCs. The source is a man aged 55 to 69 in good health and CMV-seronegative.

CDR3 bases: TGTGCCAGCAGCCAAGGGACTTTCTCTGGAAACACCATATATTTT. Its protein is CASSQGTFSGNTIYF. V gene TRBV14 combines with J gene TRBJ1-3, with D uncertain. Germline assignment: CDR1 SGHDN and CDR2 FVKESK. V was shortened by 1 base and J by 0 bases, with 7 bases between the two germline ends. This CDR3 has 15 amino acids.

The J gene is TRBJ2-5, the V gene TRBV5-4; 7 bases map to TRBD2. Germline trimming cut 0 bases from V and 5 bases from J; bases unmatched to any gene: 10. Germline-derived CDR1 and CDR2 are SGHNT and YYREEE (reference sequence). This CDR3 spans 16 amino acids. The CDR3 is CASSLEGTTPGETQYF. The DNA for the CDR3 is TGTGCCAGCAGCTTGGAAGGGACTACACCCGGGGAGACCCAGTACTTC.

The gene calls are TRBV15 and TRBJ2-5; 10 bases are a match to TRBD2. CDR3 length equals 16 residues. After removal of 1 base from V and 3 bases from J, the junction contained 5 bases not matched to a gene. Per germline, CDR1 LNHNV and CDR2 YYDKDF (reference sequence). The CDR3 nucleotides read TGTGCCACCAGCAGAGTCTTGCTAGCGGGAGAAGAGACCCAGTACTTC. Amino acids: CATSRVLLAGEETQYF. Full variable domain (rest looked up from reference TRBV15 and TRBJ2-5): DAMVIQNPRYQVTQFGKPVTLSCSQTLNHNVMYWYQQKSSQAPKLLFHYYDKDFNNEADTPDNFQSRRPNTSFCFLDIRSPGLGDTAMYLCATSRVLLAGEETQYFGPGTRLLVL.

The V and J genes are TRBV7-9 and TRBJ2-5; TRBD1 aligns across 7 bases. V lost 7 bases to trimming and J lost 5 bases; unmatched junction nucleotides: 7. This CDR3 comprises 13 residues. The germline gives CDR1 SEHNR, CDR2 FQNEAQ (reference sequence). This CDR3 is CASTQGGWETQYF. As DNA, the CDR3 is TGTGCCAGCACCCAAGGGGGCTGGGAGACCCAGTACTTC.

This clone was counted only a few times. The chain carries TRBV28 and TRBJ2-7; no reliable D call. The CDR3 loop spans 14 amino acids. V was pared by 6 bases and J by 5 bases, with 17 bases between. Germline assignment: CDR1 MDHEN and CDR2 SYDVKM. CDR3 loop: CASSLTVPFHEQYF. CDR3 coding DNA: TGTGCCAGCAGCCTTACTGTCCCCTTCCACGAGCAGTACTTC.

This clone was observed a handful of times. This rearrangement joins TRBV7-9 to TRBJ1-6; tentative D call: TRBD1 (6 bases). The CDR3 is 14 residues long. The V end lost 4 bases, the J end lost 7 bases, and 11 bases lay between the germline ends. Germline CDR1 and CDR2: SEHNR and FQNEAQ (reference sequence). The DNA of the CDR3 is TGTGCCAGCAGCTCGGACAGAAAAAATTCACCCCTCCACTTT. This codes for CASSSDRKNSPLHF.

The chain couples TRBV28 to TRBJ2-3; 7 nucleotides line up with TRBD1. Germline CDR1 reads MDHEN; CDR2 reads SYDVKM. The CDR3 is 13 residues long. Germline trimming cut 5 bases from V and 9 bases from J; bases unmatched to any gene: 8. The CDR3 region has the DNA TGTGCCAGCAGTCCCCAGGTACAGGGGACGCAGTATTTT. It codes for CASSPQVQGTQYF.

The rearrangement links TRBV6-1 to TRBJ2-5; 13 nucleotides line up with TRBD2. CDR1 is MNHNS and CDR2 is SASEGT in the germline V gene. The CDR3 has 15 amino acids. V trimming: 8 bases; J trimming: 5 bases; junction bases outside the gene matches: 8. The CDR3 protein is CASLTSGGAWETQYF. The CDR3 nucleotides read TGTGCCAGCCTTACTAGCGGGGGGGCCTGGGAGACCCAGTACTTC.

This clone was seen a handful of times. CDR3 DNA sequence: TGTGCCACCTCCGGGACAGCTGACACCGGGGAGCTGTTTTTT. Protein: CATSGTADTGELFF. The V gene is TRBV25-1, the J gene TRBJ2-2; TRBD1 matches 7 bases. Trimming took 10 bases from V and 3 from J; bases not matched to a gene: 8. CDR1 and CDR2 (germline): MGHDK, SYGVNS. This CDR3 contains 14 residues.

The CDR3 DNA reads as TGTGCCAGCAGCTTACAGGGGGCCTATAATTCACCCCTCCACTTT. Residues: CASSLQGAYNSPLHF. The chain carries TRBV11-1 and TRBJ1-6, with TRBD1 matching over 7 bases. The CDR3 is 15 residues long. In germline, CDR1 is SGHAT, CDR2 FQDESV (reference sequence). Trimming at V came to 2 bases and at J to 2 bases, leaving 0 bases not matched to a gene.

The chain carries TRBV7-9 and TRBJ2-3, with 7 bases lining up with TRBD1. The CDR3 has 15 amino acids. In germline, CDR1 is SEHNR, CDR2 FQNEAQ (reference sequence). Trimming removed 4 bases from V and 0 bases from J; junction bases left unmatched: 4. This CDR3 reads CASSSTGDSTDTQYF. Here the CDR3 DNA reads TGTGCCAGCAGCTCCACAGGGGATAGCACAGATACGCAGTATTTT.

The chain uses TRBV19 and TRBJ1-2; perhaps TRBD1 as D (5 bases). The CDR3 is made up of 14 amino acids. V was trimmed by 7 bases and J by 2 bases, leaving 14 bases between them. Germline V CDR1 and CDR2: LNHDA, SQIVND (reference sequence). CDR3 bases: TGTGCCAGTACGCCGGGTGCAGGGAACTATGGCTACACCTTC. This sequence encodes CASTPGAGNYGYTF.

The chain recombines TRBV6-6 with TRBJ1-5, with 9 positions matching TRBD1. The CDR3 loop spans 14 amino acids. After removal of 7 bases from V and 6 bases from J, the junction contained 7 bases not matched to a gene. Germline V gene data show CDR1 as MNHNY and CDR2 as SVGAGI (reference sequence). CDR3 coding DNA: TGTGCCAGCACCTCGGGACAGGGAGGTCAGCCCCAGCATTTT. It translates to CASTSGQGGQPQHF.

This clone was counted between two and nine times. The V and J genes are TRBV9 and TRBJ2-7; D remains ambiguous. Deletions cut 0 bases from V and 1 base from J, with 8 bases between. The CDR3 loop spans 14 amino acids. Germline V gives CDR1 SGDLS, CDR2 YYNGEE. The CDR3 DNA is TGTGCCAGCAGCGTAGAGATGGCTTCCTACGAGCAGTACTTC. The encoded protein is CASSVEMASYEQYF.

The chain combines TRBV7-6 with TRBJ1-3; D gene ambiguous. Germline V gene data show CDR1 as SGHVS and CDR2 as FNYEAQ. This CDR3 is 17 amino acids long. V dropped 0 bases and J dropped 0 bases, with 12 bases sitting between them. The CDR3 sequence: CASSLAPDGVSGNTIYF. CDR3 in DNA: TGTGCCAGCAGCTTAGCCCCAGACGGGGTCTCTGGAAACACCATATATTTT.

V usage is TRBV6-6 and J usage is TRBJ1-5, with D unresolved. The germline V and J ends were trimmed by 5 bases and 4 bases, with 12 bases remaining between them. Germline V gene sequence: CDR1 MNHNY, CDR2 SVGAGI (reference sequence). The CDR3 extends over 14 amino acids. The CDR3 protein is CASSPARGNQPQHF. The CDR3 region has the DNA TGTGCCAGCAGTCCAGCCCGGGGTAATCAGCCCCAGCATTTT.

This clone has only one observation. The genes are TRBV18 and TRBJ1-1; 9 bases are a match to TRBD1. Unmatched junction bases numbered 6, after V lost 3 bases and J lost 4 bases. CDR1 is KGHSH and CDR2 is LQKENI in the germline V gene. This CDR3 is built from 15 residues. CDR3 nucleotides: TGTGCCAGCTCACCTATACAGGGGGCAAGCACTGAAGCTTTCTTT. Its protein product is CASSPIQGASTEAFF. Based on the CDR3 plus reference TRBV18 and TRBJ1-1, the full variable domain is NAGVMQNPRHLVRRRGQEARLRCSPMKGHSHVYWYRQLPEEGLKFMVYLQKENIIDESGMPKERFSAEFPKEGPSILRIQQVVRGDSAAYFCASSPIQGASTEAFFGQGTRLTVV.

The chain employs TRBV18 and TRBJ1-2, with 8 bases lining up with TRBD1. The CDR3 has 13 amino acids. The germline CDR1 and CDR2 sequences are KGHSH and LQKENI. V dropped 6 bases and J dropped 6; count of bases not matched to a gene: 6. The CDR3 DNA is TGTGCCAGCTCCGGACAGGGTCGGAATGGCTACACCTTC. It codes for CASSGQGRNGYTF.

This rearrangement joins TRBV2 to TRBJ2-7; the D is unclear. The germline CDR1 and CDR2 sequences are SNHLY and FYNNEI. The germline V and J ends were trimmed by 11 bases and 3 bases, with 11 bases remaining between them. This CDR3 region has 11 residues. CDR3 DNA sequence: TGTGCCGCAACAGATAACTACGAGCAGTACTTC. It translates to CAATDNYEQYF.

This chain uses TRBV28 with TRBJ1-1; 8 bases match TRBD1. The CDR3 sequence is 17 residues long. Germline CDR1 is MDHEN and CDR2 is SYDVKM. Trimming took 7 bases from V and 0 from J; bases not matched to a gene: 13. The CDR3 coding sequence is TGTGCCAGCACCACCCTGGCGCAGGGGGCCATGAACACTGAAGCTTTCTTT. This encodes CASTTLAQGAMNTEAFF. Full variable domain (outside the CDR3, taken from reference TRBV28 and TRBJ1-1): DVKVTQSSRYLVKRTGEKVFLECVQDMDHENMFWYRQDPGLGLRLIYFSYDVKMKEKGDIPEGYSVSREKKERFSLILESASTNQTSMYLCASTTLAQGAMNTEAFFGQGTRLTVV.